The rows below give T cell receptor beta chains drawn from one sample of a study of post-analysis software for immune sequencing data. TCRdb re-called the PCR reads with MiXCR, one entry per CDR3 protein. The profile covers about 260,000 distinct CDR3 sequences, with approximately 34% appearing a single time and around 4.8% taken by the ten largest. What was sequenced was blood. These receptors all come from a girl between 5 and 17 years old with multiple sclerosis. CDR3s include the opening cysteine and the closing phenylalanine or tryptophan. The D gene is left open where the match is weak. The size entry is marked missing in some rows and otherwise reads once, few, many or a size class.

J gene: TRBJ2-1
V gene: TRBV7-9
D gene: .
clone size: .
CDR3 DNA: TGTGCCAGCAGCTTAGTTTCTAGCTACAATGAGCAGTTCTTC
CDR3 protein: CASSLVSSYNEQFF

J gene: TRBJ2-4
V gene: TRBV12-3/TRBV12-4
D gene: .
clone size: many
CDR3 DNA: TGTGCCAGCAGATATCCGGGGTCGAACATTCAGTACTTC
CDR3 protein: CASRYPGSNIQYF

J gene: TRBJ2-3
V gene: TRBV29-1
D gene: .
clone size: .
CDR3 DNA: TGCAGCGTTGAAGCACGCACGAGCACAGATACGCAGTATTTT
CDR3 protein: CSVEARTSTDTQYF

J gene: TRBJ2-5
V gene: TRBV7-2
D gene: TRBD1
clone size: many
CDR3 DNA: TGTGCCAGCAGCAGAGGACAGGGCGGGACCCAGTACTTC
CDR3 protein: CASSRGQGGTQYF

J gene: TRBJ1-2
V gene: TRBV29-1
D gene: .
clone size: many
CDR3 DNA: TGCAGCGTTGGACAAAGGGACGTAAAATATGGCTACACCTTC
CDR3 protein: CSVGQRDVKYGYTF

J gene: TRBJ2-1
V gene: TRBV9
D gene: TRBD2
clone size: many
CDR3 DNA: TGTGCCAGCAGCGTAGCCCTGAGCGGGGGAGGCGATGAGCAGTTCTTC
CDR3 protein: CASSVALSGGGDEQFF

J gene: TRBJ2-3
V gene: TRBV28
D gene: .
clone size: .
CDR3 DNA: TGTGCCAGCATTGGGCGCGATACGCAGTATTTT
CDR3 protein: CASIGRDTQYF

J gene: TRBJ1-5
V gene: TRBV5-5
D gene: TRBD1
clone size: .
CDR3 DNA: TGTGCCAGCAGCCTACAGGGGATCTATCAGCCCCAGCATTTT
CDR3 protein: CASSLQGIYQPQHF

J gene: TRBJ2-1
V gene: TRBV3-1
D gene: .
clone size: many
CDR3 DNA: TGTGCCAGCAGCCAAGTCGGGGAGCAGTTCTTC
CDR3 protein: CASSQVGEQFF

J gene: TRBJ2-3
V gene: TRBV5-1
D gene: TRBD1
clone size: .
CDR3 DNA: TGCGCCAGCAGCTTGGCCTTGAGAGGACAGGGGGCATTAACAGATACGCAGTATTTT
CDR3 protein: CASSLALRGQGALTDTQYF

J gene: TRBJ2-2
V gene: TRBV7-3
D gene: .
clone size: .
CDR3 DNA: TGTGCCAGCAGCTTAAGGGCGGGGGCATCGGCCGGGGAGCTGTTTTTT
CDR3 protein: CASSLRAGASAGELFF

J gene: TRBJ2-3
V gene: TRBV12-3/TRBV12-4
D gene: TRBD1
clone size: .
CDR3 DNA: TGTGCCAGCAGTTTGGGACAGGGGGCAGATACGGAGTATTTT
CDR3 protein: CASSLGQGADTEYF

J gene: TRBJ2-5
V gene: TRBV5-1
D gene: TRBD1
clone size: many
CDR3 DNA: TGCGCCAGCAGCCCCGGGACAGCAGAAGAGACCCAGTACTTC
CDR3 protein: CASSPGTAEETQYF

J gene: TRBJ1-1
V gene: TRBV7-2
D gene: .
clone size: many
CDR3 DNA: TGTGCCAGCAGCCTTCAAGGGCAGGGTGCAACTGAAGCTTTCTTT
CDR3 protein: CASSLQGQGATEAFF

J gene: TRBJ2-5
V gene: TRBV29-1
D gene: .
clone size: .
CDR3 DNA: TGCAGCGTTGAGGGGAAGGAGACCCAGTACTTC
CDR3 protein: CSVEGKETQYF

J gene: TRBJ1-1
V gene: TRBV9
D gene: .
clone size: .
CDR3 DNA: TGTGCCAGCAGCGCCACACAGACGAGACAGCATGGACCGACGAACACTGAAGCTTTCTTT
CDR3 protein: CASSATQTRQHGPTNTEAFF

J gene: TRBJ1-1
V gene: TRBV29-1
D gene: .
clone size: few
CDR3 DNA: TGCAGCGTTGTCGACAGGGAAGCTTTCTTT
CDR3 protein: CSVVDREAFF

J gene: TRBJ1-2
V gene: TRBV29-1
D gene: .
clone size: many
CDR3 DNA: TGCAGCGTCGGGGGGGTAGGCTACACCTTC
CDR3 protein: CSVGGVGYTF

J gene: TRBJ2-7
V gene: TRBV29-1
D gene: .
clone size: once
CDR3 DNA: TGCAGCGTTGAAGTGGAGGGGGCCTACGAGCAGTACTTC
CDR3 protein: CSVEVEGAYEQYF